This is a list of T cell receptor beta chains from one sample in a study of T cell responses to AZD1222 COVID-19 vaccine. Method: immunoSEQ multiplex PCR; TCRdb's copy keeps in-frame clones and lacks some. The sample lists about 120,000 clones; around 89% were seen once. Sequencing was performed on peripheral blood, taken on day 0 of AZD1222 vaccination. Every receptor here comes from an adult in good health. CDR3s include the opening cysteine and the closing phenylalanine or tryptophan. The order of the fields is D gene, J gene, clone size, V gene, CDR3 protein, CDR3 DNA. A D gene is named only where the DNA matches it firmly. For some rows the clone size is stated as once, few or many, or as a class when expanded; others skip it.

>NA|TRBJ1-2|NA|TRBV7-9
CASSLVGVNYGYTF
TGTGCCAGCAGCTTAGTTGGGGTTAACTATGGCTACACCTTC
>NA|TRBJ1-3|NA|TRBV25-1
CASSDFRGLSGNTIYF
TGTGCCAGCAGTGATTTCAGGGGTTTGTCTGGAAACACCATATATTTT
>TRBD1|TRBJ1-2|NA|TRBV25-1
CASSEYEQGDGYTF
TGTGCCAGCAGTGAATATGAACAGGGGGACGGCTACACCTTC
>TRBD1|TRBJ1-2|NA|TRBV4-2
CASSPRTGISYGYTF
TGTGCCAGCAGCCCAAGGACAGGGATCTCCTATGGCTACACCTTC
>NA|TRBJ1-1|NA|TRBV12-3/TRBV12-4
CASSLMNTEAFF
TGTGCCAGCAGTTTAATGAACACTGAAGCTTTCTTT
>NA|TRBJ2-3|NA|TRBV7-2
CASSLGETSKDTQYF
TGTGCCAGCAGCTTAGGTGAGACTAGTAAGGATACGCAGTATTTT
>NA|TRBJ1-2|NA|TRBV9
CASSPQGIANGYTF
TGTGCCAGCAGCCCGCAGGGGATCGCAAATGGCTACACCTTC
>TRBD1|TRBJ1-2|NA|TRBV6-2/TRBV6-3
CASSYTRPQGAFHGYTF
TGTGCCAGCAGTTACACCCGCCCGCAGGGGGCGTTCCATGGCTACACCTTC
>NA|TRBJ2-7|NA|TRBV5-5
CASSRDGIPSSYEQYF
TGTGCCAGCAGCCGGGACGGAATTCCGAGCTCCTACGAGCAGTACTTC
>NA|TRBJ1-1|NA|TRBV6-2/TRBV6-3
CASSRNTEAFF
TGTGCCAGCAGTAGGAACACTGAAGCTTTCTTT
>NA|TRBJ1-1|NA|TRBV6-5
CASSTFGGNTEAFF
TGTGCCAGCAGTACATTCGGGGGGAACACTGAAGCTTTCTTT
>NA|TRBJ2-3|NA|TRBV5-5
CASSLEAQSPPQYF
TGTGCCAGCAGCTTGGAGGCCCAATCCCCCCCACAGTATTTT
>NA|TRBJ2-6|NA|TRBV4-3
CASSQEGYSGANVLTF
TGCGCCAGCAGCCAAGAAGGGTACTCTGGGGCCAACGTCCTGACTTTC
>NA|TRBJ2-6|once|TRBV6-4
CASSDGGSTGANVLTF
TGTGCCAGCAGTGACGGGGGTTCTACTGGGGCCAACGTCCTGACTTTC
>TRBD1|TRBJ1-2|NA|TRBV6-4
CASLNRRDRGRPHYGYTF
TGTGCCAGCCTCAACCGACGGGACAGGGGGCGCCCCCACTATGGCTACACCTTC
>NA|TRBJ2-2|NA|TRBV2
CAGSGDTGELFF
TGTGCCGGCTCCGGAGACACCGGGGAGCTGTTTTTT
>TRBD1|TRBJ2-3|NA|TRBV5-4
CASSYTGATDTQYF
TGTGCCAGCAGCTATACAGGGGCCACAGATACGCAGTATTTT
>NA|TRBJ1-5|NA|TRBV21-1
CASSKAQGGVNQPQHF
TGTGCCAGCAGCAAAGCGCAGGGGGGGGTCAATCAGCCCCAGCATTTT
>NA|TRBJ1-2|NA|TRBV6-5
CASSRPSISYGYTF
TGTGCCAGCAGCCGGCCAAGCATCAGCTATGGCTACACCTTC
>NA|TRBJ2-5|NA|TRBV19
CASSIGQVETQYF
TGTGCCAGTAGTATCGGGCAGGTGGAGACCCAGTACTTC
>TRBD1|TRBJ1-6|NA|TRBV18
CASSPKVNRPGQGTSPLHF
TGTGCCAGCTCACCAAAAGTAAATCGACCGGGACAGGGTACCTCACCCCTCCACTTT
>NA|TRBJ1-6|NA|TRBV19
CASRGGLGSNSPLHF
TGTGCCAGTAGGGGGGGTCTAGGGTCAAATTCACCCCTCCACTTT
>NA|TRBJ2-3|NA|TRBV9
CASSVDFSDTQYF
TGTGCCAGCAGCGTAGACTTTTCAGATACGCAGTATTTT
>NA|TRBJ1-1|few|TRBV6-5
CASISPGAAEAFF
TGTGCCAGCATTTCACCTGGGGCCGCTGAAGCTTTCTTT